Each of the 17 T cell receptor beta chains below was sequenced from the same sample in a study of T-cell memory formation after mild COVID-19. TCRdb called the 5' RACE reads again in MiXCR, with one record for every CDR3 protein. Among around 340,000 distinct CDR3 sequences listed, under 25% were seen once. Sequenced material: PBMCs or a T cell subset sorted from them (not recorded which). These receptors were taken from an adult woman who had mild COVID-19 (a few samples of this study predate the infection). Cell type and time point are not known.

The chain joins TRBV6-6 to TRBJ1-1, with TRBD1 matching over 7 bases. V was pared by 2 bases and J by 5 bases, with 2 bases of the junction left unmatched. The V gene's germline CDR1 is MNHNY and CDR2 SVGAGI (reference sequence). This CDR3 is 13 amino acids long. The CDR3 DNA reads TGTGCCAGCAGTTACGAGGGGGCGACTGAAGCTTTCTTT. It specifies CASSYEGATEAFF.

This chain links TRBV20-1 with TRBJ1-2, with a weak D call TRBD1 (5 bases). This CDR3 region has 15 residues. CDR1 is DFQATT and CDR2 is SNEGSKA in the germline V gene (reference sequence). With 0 bases removed from V and 5 bases from J, the gap between germline ends came to 16 bases. CDR3 sequence reads: CSARDLGRAGYGYTF. CDR3 nucleotide sequence: TGCAGTGCTAGAGATTTGGGCAGGGCAGGGTATGGCTACACCTTC.

There are a few counts of this clonotype. The rearrangement links TRBV12-3 or TRBV12-4 to TRBJ2-7; D remains unclear. CDR3 length: 14 amino acids. With 2 bases removed from V and 4 bases from J, the gap between germline ends came to 12 bases. In DNA form, the CDR3 reads TGTGCCAGCAGTTTAATAGGGCAGCAGTACGAGCAGTACTTC. Its protein product is CASSLIGQQYEQYF.

The gene calls are TRBV9 and TRBJ2-1, with 7 bases fitting TRBD2. This CDR3 has 17 amino acids. Per germline, CDR1 SGDLS and CDR2 YYNGEE. V shed 4 bases and J 5 bases; nucleotides not matched to a gene: 15. This CDR3 is CASSPQLASRSHNEQFF. The DNA for the CDR3 is TGTGCCAGCAGCCCCCAACTAGCGTCTAGAAGCCACAATGAGCAGTTCTTC.

The chain links TRBV7-8 to TRBJ1-1; D gene unclear. Trimming removed 1 base from V and 1 base from J, with 7 bases in between. Germline V gene lookup returns CDR1 SGHVS and CDR2 FQNEAQ. The CDR3 runs 14 residues. The CDR3 spells CASSLVVPNTEAFF. In nucleotides, the CDR3 is TGTGCCAGCAGCTTAGTAGTTCCGAACACTGAAGCTTTCTTT.

This chain uses TRBV7-8 with TRBJ1-1; TRBD1 might be the D (5 bases). The germline CDR1 and CDR2 sequences are SGHVS and FQNEAQ. The CDR3 loop spans 14 amino acids. With 7 bases removed from V and 4 bases from J, the gap between germline ends came to 16 bases. Here the CDR3 DNA reads TGTGCCAGCAAGGGACGTCGGACGAGCACTGAAGCTTTCTTT. Its protein is CASKGRRTSTEAFF.

This clonotype turned up a few times. This rearrangement joins TRBV6-6 to TRBJ2-1; 11 bases map to TRBD2. The trim removed 10 bases at V and 4 bases at J, leaving 9 bases unmatched. The CDR3 loop spans 15 amino acids. Germline V lookup: CDR1 MNHNY, CDR2 SVGAGI (reference sequence). The CDR3 DNA reads TGTGCCACCATTCACGGGACTAGCGGTTACAATGAGCAGTTCTTC. Protein sequence: CATIHGTSGYNEQFF.

In nucleotides, the CDR3 is TGTGCCAGCAGTACCCCCGGGACAGGGGATCCAACAGATACGCAGTATTTT. Translating gives CASSTPGTGDPTDTQYF. The genes are TRBV11-3 and TRBJ2-3; 10 bases line up with TRBD1. This CDR3 is 17 amino acids long. The ends lost 6 bases at V and 3 bases at J; junction bases unmatched: 12. The germline gives CDR1 SGHNT, CDR2 YENEEA. The whole variable domain, remainder taken from reference TRBV11-3 and TRBJ2-3, is EAGVVQSPRYKIIEKKQPVAFWCNPISGHNTLYWYLQNLGQGPELLIRYENEEAVDDSQLPKDRFSAERLKGVDSTLKIQPAELGDSAVYLCASSTPGTGDPTDTQYFGPGTRLTVL.

The chain uses TRBV6-5 and TRBJ1-1; D not resolved. CDR3 length equals 16 residues. Per germline, CDR1 MNHEY and CDR2 SVGAGI. Trimming removed 4 bases at V and 4 bases at J, with 19 bases between. This CDR3 reads CASSSPWAPEGTEAFF. The DNA for the CDR3 is TGTGCCAGCAGTTCTCCTTGGGCCCCGGAGGGCACTGAAGCTTTCTTT.

V usage is TRBV20-1 and J usage is TRBJ2-3, with D perhaps matching TRBD1 (6 bases). Trimming took 6 bases from V and 0 from J, leaving 13 bases between them. The CDR3 sequence is 14 residues long. Germline CDR1 DFQATT, CDR2 SNEGSKA (reference sequence). CDR3 in amino acids: CSAPRQASTDTQYF. The CDR3 DNA reads as TGCAGTGCCCCGAGACAGGCTAGCACAGATACGCAGTATTTT.

This rearrangement joins TRBV7-9 to TRBJ1-1; D is uncertain. Per the germline V gene, CDR1 is SEHNR and CDR2 is FQNEAQ (reference sequence). The CDR3 sequence is 13 residues long. The V gene lost 5 bases and the J gene lost 3 bases, with 10 bases spanning the gap. The CDR3 protein is CASSPKLDTEAFF. DNA for the CDR3: TGTGCCAGCAGCCCGAAACTGGACACTGAAGCTTTCTTT.

The chain recombines TRBV4-1 with TRBJ1-2; D call uncertain. V lost 1 base and J lost 7, with 22 bases in between. From germline, CDR1 is MGHRA and CDR2 YSYEKL. CDR3 length: 17 amino acids. The CDR3 coding sequence is TGCGCCAGCAGCCAAGGGCCCGGGGTCCTGACTATTGCTGGCTACACCTTC. It is translated as CASSQGPGVLTIAGYTF.

This clonotype was counted once. The V and J genes are TRBV7-8 and TRBJ2-4; 10 nucleotides match TRBD2. The germline V gene has CDR1 SGHVS and CDR2 FQNEAQ. The CDR3 loop spans 18 amino acids. V shed 2 bases, J shed 2 bases, and the junction held 9 bases outside the gene matches. As DNA, the CDR3 is TGTGCCAGCAGCTTAAATTATGGAGCGGGAGGGACCAAAAACATTCAGTACTTC. This sequence encodes CASSLNYGAGGTKNIQYF.

The chain employs TRBV4-2 and TRBJ2-1; TRBD2 agrees at 9 bases. Trimming at V came to 4 bases and at J to 4 bases, leaving 17 bases not matched to a gene. This CDR3 is built from 19 residues. Germline V gene data show CDR1 as LGHNA and CDR2 as YNFKEQ. The CDR3 DNA reads TGTGCCAGCAGCCCTGGACCGAGGGCGCGGGGGGGCCTGTACAATGAGCAGTTCTTC. Its protein is CASSPGPRARGGLYNEQFF.

V and J are TRBV9 and TRBJ2-2; 9 bases fit TRBD1. The CDR3 contains 17 residues. J gave up 2 bases and V 6 bases, and 11 bases lay outside the gene matches. CDR1 is SGDLS and CDR2 is YYNGEE in the germline V gene. This CDR3 is CASNSAPGQGNTGELFF. In nucleotides, the CDR3 is TGTGCCAGCAACTCCGCACCGGGACAGGGAAACACCGGGGAGCTGTTTTTT.

This clonotype was recorded many times. This chain uses TRBV7-2 with TRBJ1-1; D is unclear. V lost 5 bases to trimming and J lost 5 bases, with 12 bases between them. CDR3 size: 13 residues. Germline V gene data show CDR1 as SGHTA and CDR2 as FQGNSA. CDR3 amino acids: CASSRRVDTEAFF. CDR3 nucleotides: TGTGCCAGCAGCCGGAGGGTCGATACTGAAGCTTTCTTT.

The genes are TRBV6-5 and TRBJ2-3; tentative D call: TRBD1 (5 bases). The CDR3 runs 15 residues. The germline CDR1 and CDR2 sequences are MNHEY and SVGAGI. The V end was cut by 4 bases, the J end by 2 bases, with 13 bases between. CDR3 region: CASSSSGIDTDTQYF. The CDR3 nucleotides are TGTGCCAGCAGTTCGTCAGGGATCGACACAGATACGCAGTATTTT.